The 4 T cell receptor beta chains given below trace back to one sample, sequenced in a study of blood T cell repertoires in COVID-19. Using immunoSEQ multiplex PCR, the repertoire was profiled, and TCRdb retains in-frame clones only, with some absent. The sample has about 280,000 clones; around 80% are singletons. The sequencing sample was made of PBMCs or T cells enriched from blood (not recorded which). All receptors derive from a man in his forties who had been exposed to COVID-19.

The rearrangement links TRBV10-1 to TRBJ2-1; 9 positions agree with TRBD2. V shed 3 bases, J shed 6 bases, and the junction held 12 bases outside the gene matches. The germline gives CDR1 WNHNN, CDR2 SYGVQD (reference sequence). This CDR3 has 17 amino acids. The CDR3 DNA is TGCGCCAGCAGTGACGGAGCGGGGGGCCTTTTATTCAATGAGCAGTTCTTC. The encoded protein is CASSDGAGGLLFNEQFF.

The genes are TRBV30 and TRBJ2-1; D unresolved. CDR3 length: 12 amino acids. V was clipped by 4 bases and J by 9 bases, with 13 bases between them. Germline CDR1 reads GTSNPN; CDR2 reads SVGIG (reference sequence). CDR3 amino acids: CAWNSPLSEQFF. DNA of the CDR3: TGTGCCTGGAATAGTCCCCTTTCTGAGCAGTTCTTC.

The chain uses TRBV5-4 and TRBJ2-4; possibly TRBD2 for D (5 bases). This CDR3 is built from 15 residues. Germline V gives CDR1 SGHNT, CDR2 YYREEE (reference sequence). V lost 4 bases and J 4 bases, leaving 15 bases between the germline ends. CDR3 region: CASSRGLSVKNIQYF. The CDR3 DNA follows: TGTGCCAGCAGCCGGGGTCTGAGCGTGAAAAACATTCAGTACTTC.

This rearrangement joins TRBV5-1 to TRBJ2-5; maybe TRBD2 (5 bases). Germline CDR1 and CDR2: SGHRS and YFSETQ. The ends were cut back, 0 bases at V and 4 bases at J, with 13 bases in the middle. The CDR3 totals 15 residues. Written as DNA, the CDR3 is TGCGCCAGCAGCTTGGCCCGCGCAGGAGGAGAGACCCAGTACTTC. Protein: CASSLARAGGETQYF. The variable domain in full, completed from reference TRBV5-1 and TRBJ2-5, reads KAGVTQTPRYLIKTRGQQVTLSCSPISGHRSVSWYQQTPGQGLQFLFEYFSETQRNKGNFPGRFSGRQFSNSRSEMNVSTLELGDSALYLCASSLARAGGETQYFGPGTRLLVL.